The rows below give T cell receptor beta chains drawn from one sample of a study of blood T cells in healthy people across ages. MiXCR, run by TCRdb on the 5' RACE reads, gives a single entry per CDR3 protein. The data hold approximately 730,000 distinct CDR3 sequences, with less than 70% observed a single time. The sample consisted of blood. The receptors were gathered from an elderly man in good health. CDR3s include the opening cysteine and the closing phenylalanine or tryptophan. Each record gives: CDR3 protein, CDR3 DNA, V gene, clone size, J gene, D gene. D genes are given only for firm matches. Part of the rows lack a size; the others show once, few, many or a class for expanded clones.

CDR3 protein: CASSLVRRSNIQYF
CDR3 DNA: TGTGCCAGCAGTTTAGTTCGGAGGTCGAACATTCAGTACTTC
V gene: TRBV12-3/TRBV12-4
clone size: once
J gene: TRBJ2-4
D gene: NA

CDR3 protein: CASSLDSSGRAYEQYF
CDR3 DNA: TGTGCCAGCAGCTTAGATTCTAGCGGGAGGGCCTACGAGCAGTACTTC
V gene: TRBV7-2
clone size: NA
J gene: TRBJ2-7
D gene: TRBD2

CDR3 protein: CASSLEGRQYF
CDR3 DNA: TGTGCCAGCAGCTTAGAGGGGAGACAGTACTTC
V gene: TRBV7-8
clone size: few
J gene: TRBJ2-7
D gene: NA

CDR3 protein: CASSPSGVSYEQYF
CDR3 DNA: TGTGCCAGCAGTCCTAGCGGGGTATCCTACGAGCAGTACTTC
V gene: TRBV12-3/TRBV12-4
clone size: many
J gene: TRBJ2-7
D gene: TRBD2

CDR3 protein: CASSQRVTSGSYEQYF
CDR3 DNA: TGTGCCAGCAGCCAGAGGGTCACTAGCGGTTCCTACGAGCAGTACTTC
V gene: TRBV11-2
clone size: NA
J gene: TRBJ2-7
D gene: TRBD2

CDR3 protein: CASSLDAGAKTQYF
CDR3 DNA: TGTGCCAGCAGCTTAGACGCCGGAGCGAAGACCCAGTACTTC
V gene: TRBV11-2
clone size: NA
J gene: TRBJ2-5
D gene: NA

CDR3 protein: CASSYREGHTSEQYF
CDR3 DNA: TGTGCCAGCAGTTACAGGGAAGGGCACACTAGCGAGCAGTACTTC
V gene: TRBV6-6
clone size: NA
J gene: TRBJ2-7
D gene: NA

CDR3 protein: CAGSLDRQGRDYGYTF
CDR3 DNA: TGTGCCGGCAGCTTAGATAGACAGGGGAGAGACTATGGCTACACCTTC
V gene: TRBV7-2
clone size: NA
J gene: TRBJ1-2
D gene: TRBD1

CDR3 protein: CASSESQREVNEQFF
CDR3 DNA: TGTGCCAGCAGTGAAAGCCAGCGGGAGGTGAATGAGCAGTTCTTC
V gene: TRBV2
clone size: NA
J gene: TRBJ2-1
D gene: TRBD2

CDR3 protein: CAAGGLEGIRFF
CDR3 DNA: TGTGCCGCAGGGGGTCTTGAAGGAATCAGGTTCTTC
V gene: TRBV7-9
clone size: NA
J gene: TRBJ2-1
D gene: TRBD1

CDR3 protein: CASLAGGSDTQYF
CDR3 DNA: TGTGCCAGCCTAGCGGGGGGTTCGGATACGCAGTATTTT
V gene: TRBV7-9
clone size: NA
J gene: TRBJ2-3
D gene: TRBD2

CDR3 protein: CASSAYRGLYGYTF
CDR3 DNA: TGTGCCAGCAGTGCCTACAGGGGACTCTATGGCTACACCTTC
V gene: TRBV27
clone size: NA
J gene: TRBJ1-2
D gene: TRBD1

CDR3 protein: CASLPAGNSYNEQFF
CDR3 DNA: TGTGCCAGCCTACCGGCGGGGAACTCCTACAATGAGCAGTTCTTC
V gene: TRBV7-2
clone size: once
J gene: TRBJ2-1
D gene: NA

CDR3 protein: CATSMGLATFTDTQYF
CDR3 DNA: TGTGCCACCAGCATGGGACTAGCGACCTTCACAGATACGCAGTATTTT
V gene: TRBV15
clone size: NA
J gene: TRBJ2-3
D gene: TRBD2

CDR3 protein: CASSERLAGGLYNEQFF
CDR3 DNA: TGTGCCAGCAGTGAGAGGCTAGCGGGAGGGCTTTACAATGAGCAGTTCTTC
V gene: TRBV6-1
clone size: NA
J gene: TRBJ2-1
D gene: TRBD2

CDR3 protein: CAISEGSGLREQYF
CDR3 DNA: TGTGCCATCAGTGAGGGGTCCGGCCTCCGGGAGCAGTACTTC
V gene: TRBV10-3
clone size: once
J gene: TRBJ2-4
D gene: NA

CDR3 protein: CAIRSSGTYNEQFF
CDR3 DNA: TGTGCCATCAGATCGAGCGGAACGTACAATGAGCAGTTCTTC
V gene: TRBV10-3
clone size: NA
J gene: TRBJ2-1
D gene: NA

CDR3 protein: CASSPEGGRAGYTF
CDR3 DNA: TGCGCCAGCAGCCCGGAAGGCGGGCGGGCTGGCTACACCTTC
V gene: TRBV5-1
clone size: few
J gene: TRBJ1-2
D gene: NA

CDR3 protein: CASSRTLGEQYF
CDR3 DNA: TGTGCCAGCAGCCGGACCTTGGGCGAGCAGTACTTC
V gene: TRBV3-1
clone size: few
J gene: TRBJ2-7
D gene: NA

CDR3 protein: CSVAPSGLTREQYF
CDR3 DNA: TGCAGCGTCGCCCCTAGCGGACTGACTCGGGAGCAGTACTTC
V gene: TRBV29-1
clone size: NA
J gene: TRBJ2-7
D gene: TRBD2

CDR3 protein: CASSLVKGQGNYGYTF
CDR3 DNA: TGTGCCAGCAGCTTAGTAAAGGGACAGGGAAACTATGGCTACACCTTC
V gene: TRBV7-2
clone size: NA
J gene: TRBJ1-2
D gene: TRBD1

CDR3 protein: CASRGGLMNTEAFF
CDR3 DNA: TGTGCCAGCAGGGGAGGGCTTATGAACACTGAAGCTTTCTTT
V gene: TRBV7-9
clone size: NA
J gene: TRBJ1-1
D gene: NA

CDR3 protein: CSAGQGISYEQYF
CDR3 DNA: TGCAGCGCGGGACAGGGCATCTCCTACGAGCAGTACTTC
V gene: TRBV29-1
clone size: many
J gene: TRBJ2-7
D gene: TRBD1

CDR3 protein: CSARGFPAYEQYF
CDR3 DNA: TGCAGCGCCCGGGGTTTCCCGGCCTACGAGCAGTACTTC
V gene: TRBV29-1
clone size: NA
J gene: TRBJ2-7
D gene: NA

CDR3 protein: CASSPGSWGYTF
CDR3 DNA: TGTGCCAGCAGCCCAGGTTCTTGGGGCTACACCTTC
V gene: TRBV7-9
clone size: NA
J gene: TRBJ1-2
D gene: NA

CDR3 protein: CSVEDTSGRSDEQYF
CDR3 DNA: TGCAGCGTTGAAGATACTAGCGGGAGGTCGGACGAGCAGTACTTC
V gene: TRBV29-1
clone size: few
J gene: TRBJ2-7
D gene: TRBD2

CDR3 protein: CSARASTAYEQYF
CDR3 DNA: TGCAGTGCTAGGGCTTCGACAGCCTACGAGCAGTACTTC
V gene: TRBV20-1
clone size: few
J gene: TRBJ2-7
D gene: NA

CDR3 protein: CSARDYRGGFEQFF
CDR3 DNA: TGCAGTGCTAGAGATTACAGAGGCGGGTTTGAGCAGTTCTTC
V gene: TRBV20-1
clone size: NA
J gene: TRBJ2-1
D gene: NA

CDR3 protein: CATSRELSGTTSSYEQYF
CDR3 DNA: TGTGCCACCAGCAGGGAGCTGTCCGGGACTACCAGCTCCTACGAGCAGTACTTC
V gene: TRBV15
clone size: NA
J gene: TRBJ2-7
D gene: TRBD2

CDR3 protein: CAWTLPGTGHRDAYF
CDR3 DNA: TGTGCCTGGACCCTCCCCGGGACAGGGCACAGAGACGCGTATTTT
V gene: TRBV30
clone size: NA
J gene: TRBJ2-3
D gene: TRBD1

CDR3 protein: CASSSHLSYNEQFF
CDR3 DNA: TGTGCCAGCAGTTCCCACCTTTCCTACAATGAGCAGTTCTTC
V gene: TRBV28
clone size: NA
J gene: TRBJ2-1
D gene: NA

CDR3 protein: CAISEQQQGPYEQYF
CDR3 DNA: TGTGCCATCAGTGAGCAACAACAGGGCCCGTACGAGCAGTACTTC
V gene: TRBV10-3
clone size: NA
J gene: TRBJ2-7
D gene: NA

CDR3 protein: CASSLADRGYSYEQYF
CDR3 DNA: TGTGCCAGCAGTTTAGCGGACAGGGGTTACTCCTACGAGCAGTACTTC
V gene: TRBV28
clone size: few
J gene: TRBJ2-7
D gene: TRBD1

CDR3 protein: CSASREYEQYF
CDR3 DNA: TGCAGTGCTAGTCGAGAGTACGAGCAGTACTTC
V gene: TRBV20-1
clone size: NA
J gene: TRBJ2-7
D gene: NA

CDR3 protein: CASRAGGSAGETQYF
CDR3 DNA: TGTGCCAGCAGAGCAGGGGGTTCGGCAGGAGAGACCCAGTACTTC
V gene: TRBV11-1
clone size: few
J gene: TRBJ2-5
D gene: TRBD1

CDR3 protein: CASSHPGANTEAFF
CDR3 DNA: TGTGCCAGCAGCCACCCGGGGGCGAACACTGAAGCTTTCTTT
V gene: TRBV3-1
clone size: NA
J gene: TRBJ1-1
D gene: NA

CDR3 protein: CASSLIADSYNEQFF
CDR3 DNA: TGTGCCAGCAGCTTAATAGCGGATTCTTACAATGAGCAGTTCTTC
V gene: TRBV7-3
clone size: few
J gene: TRBJ2-1
D gene: NA

CDR3 protein: CASGLAGAIDEQYF
CDR3 DNA: TGTGCTAGTGGTTTAGCGGGAGCAATCGATGAGCAGTACTTC
V gene: TRBV12-5
clone size: NA
J gene: TRBJ2-7
D gene: TRBD2

CDR3 protein: CASSDGTSGNNEQYF
CDR3 DNA: TGCGCCAGCAGCGACGGGACTAGTGGGAACAATGAGCAGTACTTC
V gene: TRBV5-1
clone size: NA
J gene: TRBJ2-5
D gene: TRBD2

CDR3 protein: CASSLDPDRGETQYF
CDR3 DNA: TGCGCCAGCAGCTTAGACCCGGACAGGGGGGAGACCCAGTACTTC
V gene: TRBV5-1
clone size: once
J gene: TRBJ2-5
D gene: TRBD1

CDR3 protein: CASSVSSAGTNTGELFF
CDR3 DNA: TGTGCCAGCAGTGTCAGTTCGGCCGGGACGAACACCGGGGAGCTGTTTTTT
V gene: TRBV6-1
clone size: NA
J gene: TRBJ2-2
D gene: NA

CDR3 protein: CSASWSRGGTGETQYF
CDR3 DNA: TGCAGTGCTAGCTGGTCCCGAGGGGGGACAGGGGAGACCCAGTACTTC
V gene: TRBV20-1
clone size: NA
J gene: TRBJ2-5
D gene: TRBD1

CDR3 protein: CAISQGGSSYNSPLHF
CDR3 DNA: TGTGCCATCAGCCAGGGGGGGAGCTCCTATAATTCGCCCCTCCACTTT
V gene: TRBV10-3
clone size: NA
J gene: TRBJ1-6
D gene: TRBD1

CDR3 protein: CASSSLGAYSGNAIYF
CDR3 DNA: TGTGCCAGCAGCTCGCTGGGGGCGTACTCTGGAAACGCCATATATTTT
V gene: TRBV7-2
clone size: NA
J gene: TRBJ1-3
D gene: NA

CDR3 protein: CATSALTGGNYGYTF
CDR3 DNA: TGTGCCACCAGTGCCCTAACAGGGGGCAACTATGGCTACACCTTC
V gene: TRBV24-1
clone size: few
J gene: TRBJ1-2
D gene: TRBD1

CDR3 protein: CASSGDGGYGYTF
CDR3 DNA: TGTGCCAGCAGTGGGGACGGAGGCTATGGCTACACCTTC
V gene: TRBV2
clone size: NA
J gene: TRBJ1-2
D gene: NA